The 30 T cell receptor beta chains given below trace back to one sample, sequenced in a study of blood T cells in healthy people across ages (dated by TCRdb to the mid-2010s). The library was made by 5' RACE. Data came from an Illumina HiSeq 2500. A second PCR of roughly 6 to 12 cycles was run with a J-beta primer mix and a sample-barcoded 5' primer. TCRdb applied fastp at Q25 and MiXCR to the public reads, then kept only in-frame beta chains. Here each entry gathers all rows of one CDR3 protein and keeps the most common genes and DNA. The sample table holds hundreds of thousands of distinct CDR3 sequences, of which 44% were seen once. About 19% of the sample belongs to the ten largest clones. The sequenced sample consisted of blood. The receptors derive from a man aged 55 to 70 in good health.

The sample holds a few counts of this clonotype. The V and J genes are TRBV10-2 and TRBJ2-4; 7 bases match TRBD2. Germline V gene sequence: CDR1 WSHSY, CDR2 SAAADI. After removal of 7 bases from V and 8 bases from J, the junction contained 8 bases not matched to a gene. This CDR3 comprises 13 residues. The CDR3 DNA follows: TGCGCCAGCATGCCGGGAGGCAAGGACATTCAGTACTTC. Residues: CASMPGGKDIQYF.

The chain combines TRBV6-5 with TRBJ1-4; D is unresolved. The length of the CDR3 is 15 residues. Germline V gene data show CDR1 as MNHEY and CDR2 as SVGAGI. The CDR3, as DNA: TGTGTCACCGCGATATCTAGGCACCGAAATGAAAAACTGTTTTTT. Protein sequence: CVTAISRHRNEKLFF.

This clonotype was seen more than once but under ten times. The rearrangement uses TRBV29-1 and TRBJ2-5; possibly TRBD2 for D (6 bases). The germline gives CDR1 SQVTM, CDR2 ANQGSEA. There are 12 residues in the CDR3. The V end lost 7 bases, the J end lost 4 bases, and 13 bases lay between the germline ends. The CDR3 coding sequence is TGCAGCGGGGCCCAGGGAGGAGAGACCCAGTACTTC. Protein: CSGAQGGETQYF.

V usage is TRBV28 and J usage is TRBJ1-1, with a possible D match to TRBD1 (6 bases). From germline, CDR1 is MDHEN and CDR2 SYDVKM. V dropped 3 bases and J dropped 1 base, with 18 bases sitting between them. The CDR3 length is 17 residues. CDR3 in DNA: TGTGCCAGCAGTTTTGGGAAACAGGGTCTTAGGAACACTGAAGCTTTCTTT. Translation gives CASSFGKQGLRNTEAFF.

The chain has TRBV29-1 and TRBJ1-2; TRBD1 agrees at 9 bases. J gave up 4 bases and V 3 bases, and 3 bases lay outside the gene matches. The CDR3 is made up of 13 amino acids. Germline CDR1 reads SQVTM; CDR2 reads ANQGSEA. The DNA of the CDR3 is TGCAGCGTTGAGAAGACAGGGGGCTATGGCTACACCTTC. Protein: CSVEKTGGYGYTF.

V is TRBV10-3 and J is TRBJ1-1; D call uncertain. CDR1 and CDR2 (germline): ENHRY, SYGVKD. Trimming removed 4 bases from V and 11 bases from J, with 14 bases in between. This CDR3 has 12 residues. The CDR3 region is CAISGLNSLAFF. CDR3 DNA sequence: TGTGCCATCAGTGGTCTTAACAGTTTGGCTTTCTTT.

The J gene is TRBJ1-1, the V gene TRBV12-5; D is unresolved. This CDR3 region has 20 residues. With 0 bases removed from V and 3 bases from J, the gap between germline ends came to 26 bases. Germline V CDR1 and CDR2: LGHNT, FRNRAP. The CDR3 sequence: CASGLVEGSVRRMGDTEAFF. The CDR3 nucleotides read TGTGCTAGTGGTTTGGTAGAAGGGTCGGTCCGACGCATGGGAGACACTGAAGCTTTCTTT.

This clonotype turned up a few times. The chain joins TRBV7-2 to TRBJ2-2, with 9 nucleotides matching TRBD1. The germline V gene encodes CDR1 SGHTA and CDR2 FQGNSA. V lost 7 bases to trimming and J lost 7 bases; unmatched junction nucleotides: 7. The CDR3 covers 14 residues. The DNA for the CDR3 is TGTGCCAGCAAACTACAGGGGGCTGACGGGGAGCTGTTTTTT. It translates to CASKLQGADGELFF.

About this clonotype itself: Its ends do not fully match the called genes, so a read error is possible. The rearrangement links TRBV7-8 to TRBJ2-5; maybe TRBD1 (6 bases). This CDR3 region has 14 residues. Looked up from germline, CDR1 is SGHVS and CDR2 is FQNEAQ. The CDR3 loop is CASSLAGTQATQYF. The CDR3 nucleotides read TGTGCCAGCAGCTTAGCAGGGACACAAGCGACCCAGTACTTC.

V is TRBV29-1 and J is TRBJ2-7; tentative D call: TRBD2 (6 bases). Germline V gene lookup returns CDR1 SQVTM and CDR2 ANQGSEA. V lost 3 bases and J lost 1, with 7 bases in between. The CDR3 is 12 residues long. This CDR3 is CSVERDSYEQYF. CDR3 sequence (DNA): TGCAGCGTTGAGCGGGATTCCTACGAGCAGTACTTC.

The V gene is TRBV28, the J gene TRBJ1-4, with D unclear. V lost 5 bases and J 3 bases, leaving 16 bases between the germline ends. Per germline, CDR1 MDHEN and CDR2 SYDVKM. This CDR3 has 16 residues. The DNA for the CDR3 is TGTGCCAGCAGTAACACGGGGAGGCGGTCTAATGAAAAACTGTTTTTT. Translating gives CASSNTGRRSNEKLFF.

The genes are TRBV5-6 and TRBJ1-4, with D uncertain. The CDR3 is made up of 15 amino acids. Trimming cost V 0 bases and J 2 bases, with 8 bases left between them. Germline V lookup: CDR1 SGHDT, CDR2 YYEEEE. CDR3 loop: CASSLGWRTNEKLFF. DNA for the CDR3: TGTGCCAGCAGCTTGGGGTGGCGGACTAATGAAAAACTGTTTTTT.

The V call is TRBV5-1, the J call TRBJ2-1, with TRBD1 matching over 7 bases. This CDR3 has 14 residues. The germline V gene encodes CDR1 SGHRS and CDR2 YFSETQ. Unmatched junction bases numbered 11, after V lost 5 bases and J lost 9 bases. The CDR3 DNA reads TGCGCCAGCAGTCCATCCTACAGGGGTAGTGAGCAGTTCTTC. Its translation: CASSPSYRGSEQFF.

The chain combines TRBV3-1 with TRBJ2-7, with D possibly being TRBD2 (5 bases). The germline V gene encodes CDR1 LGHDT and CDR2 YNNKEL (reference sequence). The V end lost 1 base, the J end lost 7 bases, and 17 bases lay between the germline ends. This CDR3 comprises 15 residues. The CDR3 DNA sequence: TGTGCCAGCAGCCAAGTTAGGACGTCGGGGAATGAGCAGTACTTC. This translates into CASSQVRTSGNEQYF.

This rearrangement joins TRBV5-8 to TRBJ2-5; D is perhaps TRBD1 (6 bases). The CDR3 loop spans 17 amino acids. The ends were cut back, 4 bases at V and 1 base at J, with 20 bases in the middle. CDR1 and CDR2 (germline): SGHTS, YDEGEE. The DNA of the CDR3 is TGTGCCAGCAGCCGGGGACACGGTACGATCGGCCAAGAGACCCAGTACTTC. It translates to CASSRGHGTIGQETQYF. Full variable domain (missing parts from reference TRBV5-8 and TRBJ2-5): EAGVTQSPTHLIKTRGQQATLRCSPISGHTSVYWYQQALGLGLQFLLWYDEGEERNRGNFPPRFSGRQFPNYSSELNVNALELEDSALYLCASSRGHGTIGQETQYFGPGTRLLVL.

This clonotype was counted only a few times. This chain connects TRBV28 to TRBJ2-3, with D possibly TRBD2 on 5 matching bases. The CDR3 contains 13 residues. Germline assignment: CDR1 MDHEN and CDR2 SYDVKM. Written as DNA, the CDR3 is TGTGCGATCAGCGTCCAGCGGATTGCTACGCAGTATTTT. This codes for CAISVQRIATQYF.

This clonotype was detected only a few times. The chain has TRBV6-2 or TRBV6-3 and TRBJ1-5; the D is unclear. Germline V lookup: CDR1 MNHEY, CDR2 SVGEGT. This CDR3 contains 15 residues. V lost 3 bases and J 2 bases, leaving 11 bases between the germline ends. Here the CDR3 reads CASSYSSRGNQPQHF. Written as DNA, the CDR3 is TGTGCCAGCAGTTATTCGTCTAGAGGCAATCAGCCCCAGCATTTT.

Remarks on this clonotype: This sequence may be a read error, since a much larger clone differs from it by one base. The CDR3 DNA follows: TGCAGCGTTGAGGGGCCAGGGAAAAACAGTCAGTACTTC. It is translated as CSVEGPGKNSQYF. V is TRBV29-1 and J is TRBJ2-4, with a possible D match to TRBD1 (5 bases). Looked up from germline, CDR1 is SQVTM and CDR2 is ANQGSEA. CDR3 size: 13 residues.

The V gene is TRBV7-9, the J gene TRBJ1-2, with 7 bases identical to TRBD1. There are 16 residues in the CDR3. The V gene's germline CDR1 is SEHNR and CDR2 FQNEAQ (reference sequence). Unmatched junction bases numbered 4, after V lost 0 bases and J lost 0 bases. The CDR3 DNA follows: TGTGCCAGCAGCTTAGCGAGCCAGGGGGCTAACTATGGCTACACCTTC. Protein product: CASSLASQGANYGYTF.

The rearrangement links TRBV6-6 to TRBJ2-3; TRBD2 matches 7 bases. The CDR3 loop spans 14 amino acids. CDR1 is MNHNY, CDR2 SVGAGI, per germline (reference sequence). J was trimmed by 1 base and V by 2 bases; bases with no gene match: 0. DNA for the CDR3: TGTGCCAGCAGTTACGCGGGGGGCACAGATACGCAGTATTTT. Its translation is CASSYAGGTDTQYF.

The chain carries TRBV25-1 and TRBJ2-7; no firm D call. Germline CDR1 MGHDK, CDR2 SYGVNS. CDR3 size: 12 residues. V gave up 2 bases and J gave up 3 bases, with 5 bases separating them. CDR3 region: CASSEPIYEQYF. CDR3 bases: TGTGCCAGCAGTGAACCAATCTACGAGCAGTACTTC.

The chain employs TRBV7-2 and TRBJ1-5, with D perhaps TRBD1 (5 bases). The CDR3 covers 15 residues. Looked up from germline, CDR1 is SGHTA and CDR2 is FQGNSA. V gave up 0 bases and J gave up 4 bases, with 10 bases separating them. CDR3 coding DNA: TGTGCCAGCAGCTTAGCGCTCGGACAAAATCAGCCCCAGCATTTT. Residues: CASSLALGQNQPQHF. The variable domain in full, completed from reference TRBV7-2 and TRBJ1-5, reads GAGVSQSPSNKVTEKGKDVELRCDPISGHTALYWYRQSLGQGLEFLIYFQGNSAPDKSGLPSDRFSAERTGGSVSTLTIQRTQQEDSAVYLCASSLALGQNQPQHFGDGTRLSIL.

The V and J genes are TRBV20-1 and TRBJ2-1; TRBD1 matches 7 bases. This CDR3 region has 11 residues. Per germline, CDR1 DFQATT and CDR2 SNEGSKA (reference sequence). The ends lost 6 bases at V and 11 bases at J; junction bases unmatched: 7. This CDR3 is CSARDSLQQFF. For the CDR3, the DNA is TGCAGTGCAAGGGACAGTTTACAGCAGTTCTTC.

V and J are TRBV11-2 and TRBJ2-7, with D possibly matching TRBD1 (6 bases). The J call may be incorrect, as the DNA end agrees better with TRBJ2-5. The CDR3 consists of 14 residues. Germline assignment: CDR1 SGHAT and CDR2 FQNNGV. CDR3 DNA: TGTGCCAGCAGTTATAATACAGGGCTAGAGACCCAGTACTTC. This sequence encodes CASSYNTGLETQYF.

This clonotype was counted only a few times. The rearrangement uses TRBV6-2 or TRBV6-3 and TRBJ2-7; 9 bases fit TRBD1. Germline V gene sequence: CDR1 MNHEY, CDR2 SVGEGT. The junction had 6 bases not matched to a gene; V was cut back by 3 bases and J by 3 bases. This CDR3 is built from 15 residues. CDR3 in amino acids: CASSYAHRGHYEQYF. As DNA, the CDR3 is TGTGCCAGCAGTTATGCCCACAGGGGGCACTACGAGCAGTACTTC.

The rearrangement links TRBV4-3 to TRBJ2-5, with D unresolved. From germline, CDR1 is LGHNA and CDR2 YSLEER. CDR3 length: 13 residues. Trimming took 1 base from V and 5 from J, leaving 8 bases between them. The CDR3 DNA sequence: TGCGCCAGCAGCCAAGCCCAGGCGGAGACCCAGTACTTC. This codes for CASSQAQAETQYF.

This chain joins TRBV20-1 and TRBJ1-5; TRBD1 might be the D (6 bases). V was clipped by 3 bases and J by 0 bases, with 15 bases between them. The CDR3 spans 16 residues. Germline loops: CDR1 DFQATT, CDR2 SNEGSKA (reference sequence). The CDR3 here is CSARGGGPGSNQPQHF. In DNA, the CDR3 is TGCAGTGCTAGGGGTGGGGGGCCAGGTAGCAATCAGCCCCAGCATTTT.

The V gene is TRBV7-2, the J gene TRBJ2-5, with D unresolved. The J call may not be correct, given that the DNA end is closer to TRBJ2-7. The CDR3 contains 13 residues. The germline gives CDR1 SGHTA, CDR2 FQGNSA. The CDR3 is CASSSLRIGEQYF. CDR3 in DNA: TGTGCCAGCAGCTCCCTTAGAATAGGCGAGCAGTACTTC.

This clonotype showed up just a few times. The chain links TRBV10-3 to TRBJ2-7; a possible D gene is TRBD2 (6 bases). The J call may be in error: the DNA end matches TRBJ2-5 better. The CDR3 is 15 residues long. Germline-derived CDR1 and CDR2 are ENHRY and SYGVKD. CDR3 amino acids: CAISDSGLRGETQYF. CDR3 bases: TGTGCCATCAGTGACTCCGGACTCCGGGGGGAGACCCAGTACTTC.

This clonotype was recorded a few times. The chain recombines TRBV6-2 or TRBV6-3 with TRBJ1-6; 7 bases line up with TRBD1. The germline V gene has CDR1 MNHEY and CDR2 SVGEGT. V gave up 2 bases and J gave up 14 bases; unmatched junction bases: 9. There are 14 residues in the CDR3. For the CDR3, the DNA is TGTGCCAGCAGTTACAGGGGGCCTCAAGGCACCCTCCACTTT. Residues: CASSYRGPQGTLHF.